This TCR beta chain originates from a study of spatial heterogeneity in lung cancer. Time point given: sample taken at primary tumor resection. TCRs were sequenced from unsorted whole RNA of tumor, nontumor lung or PBMC. The approximately 69 donors had untreated early-stage non-small cell lung cancer. In its sample, this clonotype was seen many times. The target antigen is unknown. TCRdb analysed the 5' RACE reads with MiXCR anew, one entry per CDR3 protein. This sample carries roughly 82,000 distinct CDR3 sequences, roughly 12% of them seen once, and the ten largest clones take 3.5% to 5.5%. Findings of the study overall: Blood showed ubiquitous tumor TCRs more often at resection than at routine follow-up.

The CDR3 covers 14 residues. The germline V gene has CDR1 SGHRS and CDR2 YFSETQ. Trimming cost V 2 bases and J 7 bases, with 13 bases left between them. The sample consisted of PBMCs, taken at surgery. This rearrangement joins TRBV5-1 to TRBJ2-1; D assignment may be TRBD1 or TRBD2 (5 bases each). This TCR was recovered from a male donor with early-stage non-small cell lung cancer. The CDR3, as DNA: TGCGCCAGCAGCTTACGGGACCAAAGGAATGAGCAGTTCTTC. Amino acid sequence: CASSLRDQRNEQFF.